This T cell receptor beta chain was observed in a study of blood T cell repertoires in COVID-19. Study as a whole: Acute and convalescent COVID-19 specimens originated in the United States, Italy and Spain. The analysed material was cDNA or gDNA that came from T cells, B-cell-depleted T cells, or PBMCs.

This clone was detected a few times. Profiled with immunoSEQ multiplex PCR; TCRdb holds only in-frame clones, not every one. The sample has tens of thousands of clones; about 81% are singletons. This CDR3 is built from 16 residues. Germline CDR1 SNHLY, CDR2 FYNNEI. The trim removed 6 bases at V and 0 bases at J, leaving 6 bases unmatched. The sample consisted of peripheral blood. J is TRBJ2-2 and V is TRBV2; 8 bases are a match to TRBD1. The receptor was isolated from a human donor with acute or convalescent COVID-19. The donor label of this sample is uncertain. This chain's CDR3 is CASSSGQGSNTGELFF. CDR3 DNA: TGTGCCAGCAGCTCAGGACAGGGATCGAACACCGGGGAGCTGTTTTTT.